One and the same sample provided the 13 T cell receptor beta chains below, sequenced in a study of blood T cell repertoires in COVID-19. Assay used: immunoSEQ multiplex PCR; TCRdb lists only in-frame clones, some missing. Among 110,000 to 150,000 clones listed, about four fifths were seen once. The sample comprised peripheral blood. These receptors all stem from a human donor in a cohort sampled during active COVID-19.

The chain joins TRBV7-2 to TRBJ2-7, with 7 positions matching TRBD1. Germline values: CDR1 SGHTA, CDR2 FQGNSA. The CDR3 is 13 residues long. V lost 5 bases and J lost 1; bases outside the gene matches: 2. The CDR3: CASSRDSSYEQYF. CDR3 DNA: TGTGCCAGCAGCCGGGACAGTTCCTACGAGCAGTACTTC.

The chain couples TRBV29-1 to TRBJ2-5; 7 nucleotides match TRBD2. V shed 6 bases and J 5 bases; nucleotides not matched to a gene: 9. This CDR3 is 13 amino acids long. The germline CDR1 and CDR2 sequences are SQVTM and ANQGSEA. CDR3 residues: CSVDGRGVETQYF. For the CDR3, the DNA is TGCAGCGTCGATGGACGGGGGGTTGAGACCCAGTACTTC.

The chain joins TRBV5-1 to TRBJ1-5; no clear D. V was clipped by 4 bases and J by 6 bases, with 14 bases between them. The V gene's germline CDR1 is SGHRS and CDR2 YFSETQ. The CDR3 is 14 amino acids. The CDR3 sequence is CASSREWGIQPQHF. The DNA of the CDR3 is TGCGCCAGCAGCCGGGAATGGGGAATTCAGCCCCAGCATTTT.

V usage is TRBV28 and J usage is TRBJ2-7; TRBD1 might be the D (5 bases). V lost 1 base to trimming and J lost 2 bases, with 12 bases between them. The CDR3 runs to 15 residues. Looked up from germline, CDR1 is MDHEN and CDR2 is SYDVKM. The CDR3 DNA is TGTGCCAGCAGTTTATTGACAGCCCGTACCTACGAGCAGTACTTC. Encoded protein: CASSLLTARTYEQYF.

The V gene is TRBV4-3, the J gene TRBJ2-7; TRBD1 might be the D (5 bases). This CDR3 has 14 residues. Germline CDR1 reads LGHNA; CDR2 reads YSLEER. The V and J ends lost 1 base and 2 bases respectively, with 9 bases between them. CDR3 loop: CASSQVQGTYEQYF. The CDR3 DNA reads as TGCGCCAGCAGCCAAGTGCAGGGCACCTACGAGCAGTACTTC.

This chain connects TRBV6-2 or TRBV6-3 to TRBJ2-2, with 9 bases matching TRBD2. V trimming: 4 bases; J trimming: 4 bases; junction bases outside the gene matches: 10. CDR3 length: 17 residues. Germline CDR1 reads MNHEY; CDR2 reads SVGEGT. CDR3 region: CASSLPKAGGRTGELFF. DNA of the CDR3: TGTGCCAGCAGTTTGCCCAAGGCGGGAGGGCGCACCGGGGAGCTGTTTTTT.

The V call is TRBV6-4, the J call TRBJ2-1; TRBD2 aligns across 8 bases. V lost 4 bases and J lost 1; bases outside the gene matches: 3. Germline CDR1 and CDR2: MRHNA and SNTAGT. CDR3 length: 15 amino acids. The CDR3 nucleotides are TGTGCCAGCAGTGCCAGCGGGAGTTCCTACAATGAGCAGTTCTTC. Its protein is CASSASGSSYNEQFF.

The chain carries TRBV27 and TRBJ2-7, with 11 positions matching TRBD2. There are 14 residues in the CDR3. V lost 5 bases, J lost 3 bases, and 3 bases stayed unmatched. Per the germline V gene, CDR1 is MNHEY and CDR2 is SMNVEV (reference sequence). The CDR3 sequence: CASSIAGGGYEQYF. In nucleotides, the CDR3 is TGTGCCAGCAGTATAGCGGGGGGGGGCTACGAGCAGTACTTC.

The sample holds one count of this clone. For the CDR3, the DNA is TGTGCCAGCAGCTTCTGGGGGGACGGGGAGCTGTTTTTT. It translates to CASSFWGDGELFF. J is TRBJ2-2 and V is TRBV11-2, with a tentative D call TRBD2 (6 bases). V lost 3 bases to trimming and J lost 7 bases, with 9 bases between them. Germline V gene lookup returns CDR1 SGHAT and CDR2 FQNNGV. CDR3 size: 13 residues.

V is TRBV6-5 and J is TRBJ1-3; D ambiguous. The CDR3 extends over 14 amino acids. Germline V gene sequence: CDR1 MNHEY, CDR2 SVGAGI. Trimming took off 4 bases at V and 0 bases at J, with 7 bases between the two ends. In DNA form, the CDR3 reads TGTGCCAGCAGTTTTAGAACCTCTGGAAACACCATATATTTT. This sequence encodes CASSFRTSGNTIYF.

The chain joins TRBV14 to TRBJ2-7, with 14 positions matching TRBD2. Per germline, CDR1 SGHDN and CDR2 FVKESK. After removal of 4 bases from V and 3 bases from J, the junction contained 8 bases not matched to a gene. This CDR3 region has 17 residues. Written as DNA, the CDR3 is TGTGCCAGCAGCCCTGGGACTAGCGGGAGTGGAGTCTACGAGCAGTACTTC. Translation gives CASSPGTSGSGVYEQYF. The variable domain in full, completed from reference TRBV14 and TRBJ2-7, reads EAGVTQFPSHSVIEKGQTVTLRCDPISGHDNLYWYRRVMGKEIKFLLHFVKESKQDESGMPNNRFLAERTGGTYSTLKVQPAELEDSGVYFCASSPGTSGSGVYEQYFGPGTRLTVT.

The chain links TRBV2 to TRBJ2-1; a weak D match, TRBD1 (8 bases). Trimming removed 4 bases from V and 0 bases from J, with 25 bases in between. This CDR3 region has 20 residues. Germline lookup yields CDR1 SNHLY and CDR2 FYNNEI. CDR3 protein: CASSGQRDRLYKGSYNEQFF. In nucleotides, the CDR3 is TGTGCCAGCAGTGGCCAGCGGGACAGGCTATATAAAGGCTCCTACAATGAGCAGTTCTTC. Filled out from reference TRBV2 and TRBJ2-1, the complete variable domain reads EPEVTQTPSHQVTQMGQEVILRCVPISNHLYFYWYRQILGQKVEFLVSFYNNEISEKSEIFDDQFSVERPDGSNFTLKIRSTKLEDSAMYFCASSGQRDRLYKGSYNEQFFGPGTRLTVL.

The chain is built from TRBV28 and TRBJ2-5, with D possibly being TRBD2 (5 bases). The CDR3 is 16 residues long. Trimming pared 2 bases from V and 1 base from J, leaving 14 bases between. Germline values: CDR1 MDHEN, CDR2 SYDVKM. The CDR3 region has the DNA TGTGCCAGCAGTTTAGACCTCCCGGGGATCCAAGAGACCCAGTACTTC. The encoded protein is CASSLDLPGIQETQYF.